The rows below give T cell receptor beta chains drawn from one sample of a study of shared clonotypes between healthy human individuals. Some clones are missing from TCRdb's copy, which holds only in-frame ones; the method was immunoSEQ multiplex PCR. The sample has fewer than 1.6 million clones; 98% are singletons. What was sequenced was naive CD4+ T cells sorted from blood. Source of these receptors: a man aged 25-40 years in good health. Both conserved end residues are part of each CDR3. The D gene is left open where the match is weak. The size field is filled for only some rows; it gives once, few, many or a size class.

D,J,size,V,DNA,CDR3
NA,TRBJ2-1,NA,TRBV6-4,TGTGCCAGCAGTACTGGCCCGTACAATGAGCAGTTCTTC,CASSTGPYNEQFF
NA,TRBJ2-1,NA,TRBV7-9,TGTGCCAGCAGCCCGTGGAGCTCCTACAATGAGCAGTTCTTC,CASSPWSSYNEQFF
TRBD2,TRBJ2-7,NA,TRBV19,TGTGCCAGTAGTACGCGGACTAGCGGCAGCTCCTACGAGCAGTACTTC,CASSTRTSGSSYEQYF
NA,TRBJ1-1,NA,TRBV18,TGTGCCAGCTCCCTCGGGCCGAACACTGAAGCTTTCTTT,CASSLGPNTEAFF
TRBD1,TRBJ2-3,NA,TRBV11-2,TGTGCCAGCAGCCTAATGACCGGGACAGGGGGCGCAGATACGCAGTATTTT,CASSLMTGTGGADTQYF
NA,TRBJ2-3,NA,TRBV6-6,TGTGCCAGCAGTTATGGGCGGACTAGCACAGATACGCAGTATTTT,CASSYGRTSTDTQYF
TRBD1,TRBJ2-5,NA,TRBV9,TGTGCCAGCAGCGCGCGGGACAGGGTAGAGACCCAGTACTTC,CASSARDRVETQYF
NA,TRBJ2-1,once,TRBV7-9,TGTGCCAGCAGCTTCTTCGTGCGGGGCTCCTACAATGAGCAGTTCTTC,CASSFFVRGSYNEQFF
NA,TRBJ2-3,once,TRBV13,TGTGCCAGCAGCTTAGGACTAGCTGGCACAGATACGCAGTATTTT,CASSLGLAGTDTQYF
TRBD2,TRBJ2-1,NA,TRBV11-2,TGTGCCAGCAGCTTAGTAAGGACTAGCGGGCTGAATGAGCAGTTCTTC,CASSLVRTSGLNEQFF
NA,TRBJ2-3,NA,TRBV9,TGTGCCAGCAGCGAAAACTGGGGTACGCAGTATTTT,CASSENWGTQYF
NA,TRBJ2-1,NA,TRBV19,TGTGCCAGTAGTAAAGCGGACAGAATAAAGAACAATGAGCAGTTCTTC,CASSKADRIKNNEQFF
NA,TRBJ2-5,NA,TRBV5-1,TGCGCCAGCAGCGGATCACAAGAGACCCAGTACTTC,CASSGSQETQYF
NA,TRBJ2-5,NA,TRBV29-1,TGCAGCGTTGGGGTAGTCCAAGAGACCCAGTACTTC,CSVGVVQETQYF
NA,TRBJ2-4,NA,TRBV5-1,TGCGCCAGCGGAGCATCACAGGGTGCCAAAAACATTCAGTACTTC,CASGASQGAKNIQYF
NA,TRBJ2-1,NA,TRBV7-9,TGTGCCAGCAGCTTAGGCTCGGTAGGGAAACGCAATGAGCAGTTCTTC,CASSLGSVGKRNEQFF
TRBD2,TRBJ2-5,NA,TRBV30,TGTGCCTGTCGACTAGCGGGAGGAATGGAGACCCAGTACTTC,CACRLAGGMETQYF
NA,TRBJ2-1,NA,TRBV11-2,TGTGCCAGCAGCTCCGTAGACAGGATACCTTACAATGAGCAGTTCTTC,CASSSVDRIPYNEQFF
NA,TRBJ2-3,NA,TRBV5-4,TGTGCCAGCAGCTTGGGGGCCACAGATACGCAGTATTTT,CASSLGATDTQYF
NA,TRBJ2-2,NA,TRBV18,TGTGCCAGCTCTCAGACGAGGGGTACCGGGGAGCTGTTTTTT,CASSQTRGTGELFF
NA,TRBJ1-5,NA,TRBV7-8,TGTGCCAGCAGCCTACGGACACCTTCTAATCAGCCCCAGCATTTT,CASSLRTPSNQPQHF
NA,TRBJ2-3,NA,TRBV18,TGTGCCAGCTCACCACTGGCAGGGGCCACAGATACGCAGTATTTT,CASSPLAGATDTQYF
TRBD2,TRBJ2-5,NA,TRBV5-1,TGCGCCAGCAGCTCCGGACTAGCGGGAGAGGGAGAGACCCAGTACTTC,CASSSGLAGEGETQYF
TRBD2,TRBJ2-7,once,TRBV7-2,TGTGCCAGCAGCTTAGAGGGGAGGCTAGCGGGGCACTACGAGCAGTACTTC,CASSLEGRLAGHYEQYF
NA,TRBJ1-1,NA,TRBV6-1,TGTGCCAGCAGTGATGTTTTGGGCAGGCCGAACACTGAAGCTTTCTTT,CASSDVLGRPNTEAFF
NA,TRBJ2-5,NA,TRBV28,TGTGCCAGCAGCGGGCTCAAGCAGGGCAAGCAAGAGACCCAGTACTTC,CASSGLKQGKQETQYF
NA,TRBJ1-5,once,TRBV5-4,TGTGCCAGCACCTTCGAACCAGGACATCAGCCCCAGCATTTT,CASTFEPGHQPQHF
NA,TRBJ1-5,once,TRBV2,TGTGCCAGCAGGAACAGTCAGGGATTTCCTAGCAATCAGCCCCAGCATTTT,CASRNSQGFPSNQPQHF
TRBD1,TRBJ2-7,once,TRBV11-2,TGTGCCAGCAGCTCCGAGACAGGGGGGTTCTACGAGCAGTACTTC,CASSSETGGFYEQYF
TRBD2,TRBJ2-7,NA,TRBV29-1,TGCAGCGTTGAAGTAGCGGGGAGCTCCTACGAGCAGTACTTC,CSVEVAGSSYEQYF
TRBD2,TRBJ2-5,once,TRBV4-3,TGCGCCAGCAGCCAAAACCCGACTAGCGGGAGGGAGACCCAGTACTTC,CASSQNPTSGRETQYF
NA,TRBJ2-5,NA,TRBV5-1,TGCGCCAGCAGCTTGTCGGGCTTGGAGGAGACCCAGTACTTC,CASSLSGLEETQYF
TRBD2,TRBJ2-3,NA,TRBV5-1,TGCGCCAGCAACAGGGTCAGACTAGCGGGAGGGCAAAAAGATACGCAGTATTTT,CASNRVRLAGGQKDTQYF
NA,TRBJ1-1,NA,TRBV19,TGTGCCAGTAGTCCGACGTTTAAGAACACTGAAGCTTTCTTT,CASSPTFKNTEAFF
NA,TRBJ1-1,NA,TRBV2,TGTGCCAGCGCTTACAACCGGGGCTACACTGAAGCTTTCTTT,CASAYNRGYTEAFF
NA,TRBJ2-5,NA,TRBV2,TGTGCCAGCAGTGAAGGATTAGTATATGAGACCCAGTACTTC,CASSEGLVYETQYF
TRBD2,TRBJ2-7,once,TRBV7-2,TGTGCCAGCAGCCCCCGCCTTCTAGCGGGAGGGTATGGTGGGCAGTACTTC,CASSPRLLAGGYGGQYF
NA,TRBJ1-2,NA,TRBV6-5,TGTGCCAGCAGTACGGGGACGAACTATGGCTACACCTTC,CASSTGTNYGYTF
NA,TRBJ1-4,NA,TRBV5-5,TGTGCCAGCAGCTTTGTCCCGGAAGGAAAACTGTTTTTT,CASSFVPEGKLFF
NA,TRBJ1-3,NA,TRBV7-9,TGTGCCAGCAGCTTAGCAGACTCTGGAAACACCATATATTTT,CASSLADSGNTIYF
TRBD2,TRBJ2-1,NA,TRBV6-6,TGTGCCAGCAGCCAACTAGCGGGAGGGTACAATGAGCAGTTCTTC,CASSQLAGGYNEQFF
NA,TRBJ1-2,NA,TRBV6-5,TGTGCCAGCAGTTATGACGGGACATATGGCTACACCTTC,CASSYDGTYGYTF
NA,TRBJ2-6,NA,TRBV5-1,TGCGCCAGCAGCTTAGCTGCCGGGGCCAACGTCCTGACTTTC,CASSLAAGANVLTF